The 22 T cell receptor beta chains below come from one sample, sequenced in a study of blood T cell repertoires in COVID-19. Here immunoSEQ multiplex PCR was the method, and the copy in TCRdb shows in-frame clones only, minus some. This repertoire shows about 260,000 clones, 87% found once; its top ten account for approximately 1.5%. Sample: peripheral blood. All receptors come from a woman between 40 and 55 years old who had recovered from COVID-19.

This rearrangement joins TRBV19 to TRBJ1-5; D may be TRBD1 (6 bases). The CDR3 is 15 residues long. Per germline, CDR1 LNHDA and CDR2 SQIVND (reference sequence). Trimming stripped 6 bases from V and 0 bases from J, with 12 bases between. The CDR3 nucleotides are TGTGCCAGTAGGAGAGGGGGATATAGCAATCAGCCCCAGCATTTT. It yields the protein CASRRGGYSNQPQHF.

J is TRBJ1-2 and V is TRBV5-4, with D tentatively TRBD1 (5 bases). The germline CDR1 and CDR2 sequences are SGHNT and YYREEE (reference sequence). This CDR3 has 15 residues. V dropped 4 bases and J dropped 4 bases, with 17 bases sitting between them. DNA of the CDR3: TGTGCCAGCAGCATGCCTTTGGGGCAGATCTATGGCTACACCTTC. It yields the protein CASSMPLGQIYGYTF. Full variable domain (missing parts from reference TRBV5-4 and TRBJ1-2): ETGVTQSPTHLIKTRGQQVTLRCSSQSGHNTVSWYQQALGQGPQFIFQYYREEENGRGNFPPRFSGLQFPNYSSELNVNALELDDSALYLCASSMPLGQIYGYTFGSGTRLTVV.

The genes are TRBV6-5 and TRBJ1-1; 7 nucleotides match TRBD1. Germline V gene sequence: CDR1 MNHEY, CDR2 SVGAGI. The V gene end was trimmed by 7 bases and the J gene end by 0 bases; junction bases not matched to a gene: 2. The CDR3 is 13 amino acids. CDR3 loop: CASKGQMNTEAFF. The CDR3 DNA follows: TGTGCCAGCAAGGGACAGATGAACACTGAAGCTTTCTTT.

The gene calls are TRBV9 and TRBJ2-3; D is perhaps TRBD2 (6 bases). Trimming pared 2 bases from V and 0 bases from J, leaving 7 bases between. Per the germline V gene, CDR1 is SGDLS and CDR2 is YYNGEE. This CDR3 is built from 14 residues. The CDR3 spells CASSVGTSTDTQYF. CDR3 sequence (DNA): TGTGCCAGCAGCGTGGGGACTAGCACAGATACGCAGTATTTT.

Only a few counts were recorded for this clone. This sequence joins TRBV7-9 and TRBJ1-4; 7 nucleotides agree with TRBD1. Germline V gene lookup returns CDR1 SEHNR and CDR2 FQNEAQ (reference sequence). V lost 2 bases, J lost 4 bases, and 4 bases stayed unmatched. The CDR3 spans 15 residues. The CDR3 nucleotides read TGTGCCAGCAGCTTACTACAGGGGCTTAATGAAAAACTGTTTTTT. It specifies CASSLLQGLNEKLFF.

The V gene is TRBV19, the J gene TRBJ1-5; 9 positions agree with TRBD1. In germline, CDR1 is LNHDA, CDR2 SQIVND (reference sequence). V dropped 5 bases and J dropped 6; count of bases not matched to a gene: 8. This CDR3 is built from 15 residues. The CDR3 reads CASSVTGGAAQPQHF. In nucleotides, the CDR3 is TGTGCCAGTAGTGTCACAGGGGGCGCAGCTCAGCCCCAGCATTTT.

The chain combines TRBV15 with TRBJ2-2, with TRBD2 as a possible D gene (5 bases). Germline lookup yields CDR1 LNHNV and CDR2 YYDKDF (reference sequence). V lost 1 base, J lost 3 bases, and 15 bases lay in between. This CDR3 contains 17 residues. The chain's CDR3 is CATSRVVEGGHTGELFF. For the CDR3, the DNA is TGTGCCACCAGCAGAGTAGTAGAGGGTGGGCACACCGGGGAGCTGTTTTTT.

The chain couples TRBV12-2 to TRBJ1-4; the tabulated D call, TRBD1, remains unverified against the DNA. TRBV12-2 is a pseudogene. The CDR3 loop spans 15 amino acids. The CDR3 DNA sequence: TGTGCAAGTCGCCTCGGGACAGGGGCCTATGAAAAACTGTTTTTT. It encodes CASRLGTGAYEKLFF.

J is TRBJ2-5 and V is TRBV12-5, with TRBD2 identical over 14 bases. The CDR3 length is 15 residues. V shed 3 bases, J shed 5 bases, and the junction held 2 bases outside the gene matches. Germline V CDR1 and CDR2: LGHNT, FRNRAP. As DNA, the CDR3 is TGTGCTAGTGGTTTCAGGACTAGCGGGGGGGAGACCCAGTACTTC. Translating gives CASGFRTSGGETQYF.

The chain combines TRBV6-5 with TRBJ2-3; D might be TRBD2 (6 bases). The CDR3 totals 13 residues. V gave up 6 bases and J gave up 0 bases, with 7 bases separating them. Germline values: CDR1 MNHEY, CDR2 SVGAGI. The CDR3 coding sequence is TGTGCCAGCAGGGAGGGTAGCACAGATACGCAGTATTTT. The encoded protein is CASREGSTDTQYF.

The chain is built from TRBV7-9 and TRBJ2-1; the match to TRBD1 covers 9 bases. The CDR3 is made up of 12 amino acids. V was clipped by 5 bases and J by 15 bases; unmatched bases: 8. The V gene's germline CDR1 is SEHNR and CDR2 FQNEAQ (reference sequence). CDR3 sequence (DNA): TGTGCCAGCAGCCCGGACAGGGGCTATCTGTTCTTC. Translation gives CASSPDRGYLFF.

The chain has TRBV19 and TRBJ1-2; D uncertain. From germline, CDR1 is LNHDA and CDR2 SQIVND (reference sequence). V dropped 5 bases and J dropped 8 bases, with 18 bases sitting between them. The CDR3 consists of 14 residues. The CDR3 DNA follows: TGTGCCAGTAGTGTACCCCCGCGGGTATGGGGCTACACCTTC. Translating gives CASSVPPRVWGYTF.

This chain connects TRBV5-1 to TRBJ2-5, with a tentative D call TRBD2 (6 bases). V was shortened by 3 bases and J by 2 bases, with 14 bases between the two germline ends. The CDR3 is 15 residues long. CDR1 and CDR2 from the germline V gene are SGHRS and YFSETQ. CDR3 sequence (DNA): TGCGCCAGCAGCTACACATCCCGGGGGCAAGAGACCCAGTACTTC. Protein product: CASSYTSRGQETQYF.

This clone was observed once. The V call is TRBV19, the J call TRBJ1-6, with D unresolved. The CDR3 contains 16 residues. Deletions cut 3 bases from V and 0 bases from J, with 9 bases between. Germline V lookup: CDR1 LNHDA, CDR2 SQIVND (reference sequence). The CDR3 DNA reads as TGTGCCAGTAGTATTGGTGGCAGCTCCTATAATTCACCCCTCCACTTT. It is translated as CASSIGGSSYNSPLHF. The complete variable domain, with remaining parts taken from reference TRBV19 and TRBJ1-6, reads DGGITQSPKYLFRKEGQNVTLSCEQNLNHDAMYWYRQDPGQGLRLIYYSQIVNDFQKGDIAEGYSVSREKKESFPLTVTSAQKNPTAFYLCASSIGGSSYNSPLHFGNGTRLTVT.

This clone was picked up one time. This rearrangement joins TRBV10-1 to TRBJ2-3; D is possibly TRBD2 (5 bases). The V gene's germline CDR1 is WNHNN and CDR2 SYGVQD (reference sequence). The CDR3 is made up of 13 amino acids. V shed 0 bases and J shed 8 bases, with 9 bases lying between them. CDR3 protein: CASSESVAGTQYF. In DNA, the CDR3 is TGCGCCAGCAGTGAGTCGGTGGCGGGTACGCAGTATTTT.

The rearrangement joins TRBV5-6 to TRBJ2-2; D is undetermined. This CDR3 is 12 amino acids long. From germline, CDR1 is SGHDT and CDR2 YYEEEE. V dropped 2 bases and J dropped 6 bases, with 5 bases sitting between them. The CDR3 sequence: CASSFGPGELFF. For the CDR3, the DNA is TGTGCCAGCAGCTTCGGTCCCGGGGAGCTGTTTTTT.

The chain couples TRBV18 to TRBJ1-4; 11 positions agree with TRBD1. This CDR3 is built from 17 residues. J was trimmed by 3 bases and V by 3 bases; bases with no gene match: 6. The germline CDR1 and CDR2 sequences are KGHSH and LQKENI. The CDR3 sequence: CASSPSDRGPANEKLFF. The CDR3 DNA follows: TGTGCCAGCTCACCCTCGGACAGGGGGCCAGCTAATGAAAAACTGTTTTTT.

This clone appeared a single time. The rearrangement uses TRBV7-2 and TRBJ2-5; D not resolved. Germline CDR1 and CDR2: SGHTA and FQGNSA. V gave up 0 bases and J gave up 2 bases, with 13 bases separating them. This CDR3 is built from 16 residues. CDR3 region: CASSLAPPGLQETQYF. The CDR3 region has the DNA TGTGCCAGCAGCTTAGCCCCACCCGGGTTACAAGAGACCCAGTACTTC.

The V call is TRBV9, the J call TRBJ2-3; 9 positions match TRBD2. Germline lookup yields CDR1 SGDLS and CDR2 YYNGEE. The CDR3 has 15 amino acids. V lost 2 bases and J lost 5; bases outside the gene matches: 6. The CDR3 here is CASSVSSGVIDTQYF. As DNA, the CDR3 is TGTGCCAGCAGCGTCTCTAGCGGGGTGATAGATACGCAGTATTTT.

This clone has only a few counts. The chain couples TRBV27 to TRBJ1-2; D is undetermined. Germline V gene sequence: CDR1 MNHEY, CDR2 SMNVEV (reference sequence). V was clipped by 6 bases and J by 4 bases, with 12 bases between them. The CDR3 covers 13 residues. This chain's CDR3 is CASSLLTGYGYTF. CDR3 sequence (DNA): TGTGCCAGCAGCCTTTTGACGGGCTATGGCTACACCTTC.

V is TRBV5-1 and J is TRBJ2-7; 8 bases agree with TRBD1. This CDR3 comprises 15 residues. Germline CDR1 SGHRS, CDR2 YFSETQ. Germline trimming cut 4 bases from V and 1 base from J; bases unmatched to any gene: 7. In DNA, the CDR3 is TGCGCCAGCAGCCAGTGGGACAGGTCGTCCTACGAGCAGTACTTC. Translating gives CASSQWDRSSYEQYF.

The chain recombines TRBV2 with TRBJ1-2; 12 bases are a match to TRBD1. V gave up 6 bases and J gave up 3 bases; unmatched junction bases: 11. This CDR3 comprises 17 residues. Germline values: CDR1 SNHLY, CDR2 FYNNEI. DNA for the CDR3: TGTGCCAGCAGGGTGTCCCGGGACAGGGGGCAGGACTATGGCTACACCTTC. Translation gives CASRVSRDRGQDYGYTF.